This T cell receptor beta chain was recovered during a study of T-cell memory formation after mild COVID-19. There are a few counts of this clonotype. Its cognate antigen is unknown. TCRdb reprocessed the 5' RACE reads via MiXCR and lists one record per CDR3 protein. Of fewer than 90,000 distinct CDR3 sequences detected, 14% appear once; the ten largest clones hold roughly 33%. Study-wide results and limits: Clones that contracted from day 15 to 85 had balanced CD4/CD8; later expanders were CD4+ biased. Still unconfirmed is whether the second-wave clones peaking on day 37 recognized SARS-CoV-2.

J was trimmed by 2 bases and V by 4 bases; bases with no gene match: 5. Germline loops: CDR1 SGHRS, CDR2 YFSETQ. The CDR3 has 14 residues. The sequencing input was PBMCs or a T cell subset sorted from them (not recorded which). The source is an adult woman who had mild COVID-19 (a few samples of this study predate the infection). Cell type and time point are not known. The chain carries TRBV5-1 and TRBJ1-1, with 7 bases fitting TRBD1. The CDR3 DNA reads TGCGCCAGCAGCCCTGGGACAGACAACACTGAAGCTTTCTTT. Residues: CASSPGTDNTEAFF.